Here is one T cell receptor (beta chain) with its context. The CDR3 runs to 16 residues. CDR1 and CDR2 (germline): SGHDT, YYEEEE. With 4 bases clipped from V and 0 bases from J, the junction kept 7 bases outside the gene matches. Together with a sample-barcoded 5' primer, a J-beta primer mix was included in a second PCR lasting roughly 6 to 12 cycles. TCRdb itself ran the 5' RACE reads through MiXCR, one entry per CDR3 protein. The table shows approximately 1.5 million distinct CDR3 sequences, with about 35% occurring only once. This entry belongs to a study of blood T cells in healthy people across ages.

This chain uses TRBV5-6 with TRBJ2-1; 7 positions agree with TRBD1. Sequenced sample: blood. The receptor comes from a woman aged 25 to 39 in good health. Written as DNA, the CDR3 is TGTGCCAGCAGCGGGGACAGAGCTCGCTCCTACAATGAGCAGTTCTTC. It specifies CASSGDRARSYNEQFF.